The clone carrying this T cell receptor beta chain was found once. Its antigen is as yet unknown. This specimen comes from a study of T cell responses to AZD1222 COVID-19 vaccine. Study at large: Pooling was applied to second doses at about 4 or about 12 weeks. Study results and limitations: Spike-wide vaccine-associated CD4 TCRs dominated at 160-218 and 743-854.

CDR1 WSHSY and CDR2 SAAADI come from the germline V gene. V lost 6 bases, J lost 0 bases, and 7 bases stayed unmatched. This CDR3 spans 15 amino acids. Clones were read by immunoSEQ multiplex PCR, and TCRdb kept only the in-frame ones, dropping some. The sample records under 150,000 clones, roughly 90% being singletons. The sequence came from an adult in good health. V and J are TRBV10-2 and TRBJ2-7; TRBD1 aligns across 8 bases. The sample consisted of peripheral blood, taken on day 0 of AZD1222 vaccination. The CDR3 region is CASRPGQGFSYEQYF. CDR3 DNA: TGCGCCAGCAGACCCGGACAGGGATTCTCCTACGAGCAGTACTTC.